These 17 T cell receptor beta chains were sequenced from one sample in a study of identical twins. TCRdb called the 5' RACE reads again in MiXCR, with one record for every CDR3 protein. In the table there are just under 650,000 distinct CDR3 sequences, 7% to 7.5% of which are singletons. The sample was also reused in another study, on yellow fever vaccine responses in identical twins.

Input material: PBMCs. These receptors all come from a woman aged 18-29 years in good health.

The table lists this clonotype with many counts. The V and J genes are TRBV29-1 and TRBJ2-1; the match to TRBD1 covers 8 bases. The CDR3 is 14 residues long. Trimming at V came to 7 bases and at J to 6 bases, leaving 11 bases not matched to a gene. Germline CDR1 and CDR2: SQVTM and ANQGSEA. The CDR3 DNA reads as TGCAGCGCAGTGGGACAGGCGGGGTTCAATGAGCAGTTCTTC. This encodes CSAVGQAGFNEQFF.

CDR3 protein: CASSVGQTLEAFF. As DNA, the CDR3 is TGTGCCAGCAGTGTTGGGCAGACCCTAGAAGCTTTCTTT. The chain links TRBV2 to TRBJ1-1, with D hard to call. Trimming left V 4 bases short and J 8 bases short, with 14 bases between. This CDR3 has 13 residues. In germline, CDR1 is SNHLY, CDR2 FYNNEI. Looking up the rest from reference TRBV2 and TRBJ1-1 gives the full variable domain: EPEVTQTPSHQVTQMGQEVILRCVPISNHLYFYWYRQILGQKVEFLVSFYNNEISEKSEIFDDQFSVERPDGSNFTLKIRSTKLEDSAMYFCASSVGQTLEAFFGQGTRLTVV.

This clonotype was picked up a small number of times. The chain has TRBV11-2 and TRBJ2-2; D is possibly TRBD2 (6 bases). The CDR3 loop spans 18 amino acids. Germline CDR1 reads SGHAT; CDR2 reads FQNNGV. Trimming took off 1 base at V and 5 bases at J, with 20 bases between the two ends. CDR3: CASSLGGDLAGRTGELFF. The CDR3 region has the DNA TGTGCCAGCAGCTTAGGGGGGGATCTAGCAGGAAGAACCGGGGAGCTGTTTTTT.

This clonotype came up a few times. The chain combines TRBV14 with TRBJ2-5, with 8 bases fitting TRBD1. The CDR3 sequence is 15 residues long. The V and J ends lost 1 base and 5 bases, in that order; junction bases with no gene match: 6. The germline V gene has CDR1 SGHDN and CDR2 FVKESK. In nucleotides, the CDR3 is TGTGCCAGCAGCCAAGTGGTCAGGGGGCTTGAGACCCAGTACTTC. Translating it yields CASSQVVRGLETQYF.

J is TRBJ2-3 and V is TRBV7-3; 13 bases fit TRBD2. V shed 8 bases and J 2 bases; nucleotides not matched to a gene: 13. CDR3 length: 18 amino acids. Germline V CDR1 and CDR2: SGHTA, FQGTGA. The CDR3 bases are TGTGCCAGCTGTTTGGCCCCGGGGACTAGCGGGGCCACAGATACGCAGTATTTT. Its protein product is CASCLAPGTSGATDTQYF.

Only a few counts were recorded for this clonotype. V and J are TRBV4-1 and TRBJ1-1; D possibly corresponds to TRBD1 (5 bases). The CDR3 runs to 15 residues. Deletions cut 1 base from V and 6 bases from J, with 15 bases between. Germline CDR1 MGHRA, CDR2 YSYEKL. The DNA of the CDR3 is TGCGCCAGCAGCCAAGGACCTTGGGGGTACGCTGAAGCTTTCTTT. This translates into CASSQGPWGYAEAFF.

J is TRBJ2-2 and V is TRBV14, with 9 bases aligning to TRBD2. Germline CDR1 and CDR2: SGHDN and FVKESK. This CDR3 has 15 amino acids. The V segment lost 1 base and the J segment 7 bases; nucleotides outside the gene matches: 4. CDR3 nucleotides: TGTGCCAGCAGCCAAGCTAGCGGGATGTTCGGGGAGCTGTTTTTT. This codes for CASSQASGMFGELFF.

This clonotype has just a few counts. The rearrangement links TRBV20-1 to TRBJ1-4; TRBD1 agrees at 7 bases. V was clipped by 4 bases and J by 4 bases; unmatched bases: 6. This CDR3 is built from 14 residues. The germline gives CDR1 DFQATT, CDR2 SNEGSKA (reference sequence). Here the CDR3 DNA reads TGCAGTGCTATGGGGACAGCGAATAATGAAAAACTGTTTTTT. This codes for CSAMGTANNEKLFF.

The rearrangement uses TRBV3-1 and TRBJ1-5, with 7 bases aligning to TRBD1. The CDR3 sequence is 15 residues long. V trimming: 3 bases; J trimming: 7 bases; junction bases outside the gene matches: 9. Germline V gene lookup returns CDR1 LGHDT and CDR2 YNNKEL (reference sequence). The CDR3 sequence: CASSQDGGGWQPQHF. The DNA for the CDR3 is TGTGCCAGCAGCCAGGATGGAGGGGGCTGGCAGCCCCAGCATTTT.

The chain is built from TRBV29-1 and TRBJ1-1; perhaps TRBD1 as D (5 bases). Looked up from germline, CDR1 is SQVTM and CDR2 is ANQGSEA. The CDR3 runs to 12 residues. The germline V and J ends were trimmed by 8 bases and 3 bases, with 13 bases remaining between them. CDR3 coding DNA: TGCAGCACGAAGAGACAGCACACTGAAGCTTTCTTT. Translation: CSTKRQHTEAFF.

Many counts were recorded for this clonotype. The CDR3 here is CASSQGFRGTNYGYTF. CDR3 bases: TGCGCCAGCAGCCAAGGTTTTAGGGGAACTAACTATGGCTACACCTTC. The genes are TRBV4-1 and TRBJ1-2; a weak D match, TRBD1 (5 bases). Between the trimmed V and J ends, which lost 1 base and 0 bases, there was a span of 12 bases. This CDR3 contains 16 residues. Per germline, CDR1 MGHRA and CDR2 YSYEKL.

The chain has TRBV11-3 and TRBJ2-7; 12 bases are a match to TRBD2. The CDR3 spans 17 residues. Germline CDR1 SGHNT, CDR2 YENEEA. The trim removed 2 bases at V and 2 bases at J, leaving 7 bases unmatched. The CDR3 nucleotides are TGTGCCAGCAGCTTACCTAAGACTAGCGGGGGCCCCTACGAGCAGTACTTC. Translation gives CASSLPKTSGGPYEQYF.

This clonotype was recorded at least ten times. V and J are TRBV3-1 and TRBJ2-3; possibly TRBD1 for D (5 bases). Trimming pared 5 bases from V and 1 base from J, leaving 13 bases between. The CDR3 has 15 residues. Germline CDR1 LGHDT, CDR2 YNNKEL (reference sequence). The CDR3: CASSSRQKGTDTQYF. The CDR3 DNA reads TGTGCCAGCAGCTCCCGACAGAAAGGCACAGATACGCAGTATTTT.

The rearrangement links TRBV3-1 to TRBJ2-1, with D possibly called TRBD1 or TRBD2 (5 bases each). The V end was cut by 0 bases, the J end by 10 bases, with 10 bases between. The germline CDR1 and CDR2 sequences are LGHDT and YNNKEL (reference sequence). The length of the CDR3 is 13 residues. The CDR3 reads CASSQDYRGEQFF. CDR3 nucleotide sequence: TGTGCCAGCAGCCAAGATTACCGGGGCGAGCAGTTCTTC.

This clonotype was seen at least ten times. The chain carries TRBV12-3 or TRBV12-4 and TRBJ1-4; tentatively, D is TRBD1 (6 bases). This CDR3 is built from 14 residues. Between the trimmed V and J ends, which lost 6 bases and 4 bases, there was a span of 12 bases. CDR3 in DNA: TGTGCCAGCAGCCCTGACAGGATTAATGAAAAACTGTTTTTT. Translated: CASSPDRINEKLFF.

The gene calls are TRBV2 and TRBJ2-7; D possibly uses TRBD1 or TRBD2 (5 bases each). This CDR3 has 16 residues. The ends were cut back, 6 bases at V and 3 bases at J, with 21 bases in the middle. Germline CDR1 SNHLY, CDR2 FYNNEI. The CDR3 DNA is TGTGCCAGCAGAGAACAAACCCAGGGAGTGGGCTACGAGCAGTACGTC. As protein: CASREQTQGVGYEQYV.

This clonotype was recorded many times. This chain uses TRBV29-1 with TRBJ2-7; D is perhaps TRBD2 (5 bases). The CDR3 covers 11 residues. The germline V gene encodes CDR1 SQVTM and CDR2 ANQGSEA. V lost 7 bases and J lost 3, with 10 bases in between. DNA of the CDR3: TGCAGCGCTACCGGGAACTACGAGCAGTACTTC. Residues: CSATGNYEQYF.